A single sample is the source of the 7 T cell receptor beta chains below, sequenced in a study of T cell responses to AZD1222 COVID-19 vaccine. Produced via immunoSEQ multiplex PCR; TCRdb's table is partial and in-frame only. The repertoire holds 25,000 to 35,000 clones, with about 77% as singletons. This sample comprised peripheral blood, obtained on day 0 of AZD1222 vaccination. These receptors were obtained from an adult in good health.

The rearrangement joins TRBV5-6 to TRBJ1-1, with D unresolved. V lost 0 bases, J lost 6 bases, and 15 bases lay in between. The CDR3 is made up of 15 amino acids. Germline CDR1 is SGHDT and CDR2 is YYEEEE. The CDR3 DNA reads as TGTGCCAGCAGCTTGGCGGCGGGAGGGCGGGCTGAAGCTTTCTTT. Amino acids: CASSLAAGGRAEAFF.

CDR3 in DNA: TGTGCCAGCAGGGGGACCCCTGCAGGGACCTACGAGCAGTACGTC. Encoded protein: CASRGTPAGTYEQYV. The chain is built from TRBV6-5 and TRBJ2-7; D may be TRBD1 or TRBD2 (5 bases each). The CDR3 has 15 residues. Trimming pared 6 bases from V and 2 bases from J, leaving 17 bases between. CDR1 and CDR2 (germline): MNHEY, SVGAGI.

The chain recombines TRBV6-5 with TRBJ1-5; unclear D gene. Germline V gene lookup returns CDR1 MNHEY and CDR2 SVGAGI. This CDR3 comprises 16 residues. The V end was cut by 2 bases, the J end by 0 bases, with 11 bases between. The CDR3 DNA is TGTGCCAGCAGTTACACCGAGGGTGGTAGCAATCAGCCCCAGCATTTT. Protein: CASSYTEGGSNQPQHF.

This chain uses TRBV13 with TRBJ2-7, with D perhaps matching TRBD1 or TRBD2 (6 bases each). CDR1 is PRHDT, CDR2 FYEKMQ, per germline (reference sequence). There are 16 residues in the CDR3. The germline V and J ends were trimmed by 1 base and 2 bases, with 15 bases remaining between them. The CDR3, as DNA: TGTGCCAGCAGCTTAGATTACGGGGGCTCTGCCTACGAGCAGTACTTC. Translation: CASSLDYGGSAYEQYF.

This chain joins TRBV3-1 (or the pseudogene TRBV3-2) and TRBJ1-2; D is unclear. The CDR3 sequence is 12 residues long. The ends were cut back, 4 bases at V and 8 bases at J, with 11 bases in the middle. In germline, CDR1 is LGHDT, CDR2 YNNKEL (reference sequence). CDR3 amino acids: CASSLEYRGYTF. In DNA form, the CDR3 reads TGTGCCAGCAGCCTCGAATACCGGGGCTACACCTTC.

The chain has TRBV15 and TRBJ2-5; the D is unclear. Germline assignment: CDR1 LNHNV and CDR2 YYDKDF (reference sequence). Trimming removed 0 bases from V and 1 base from J, with 9 bases in between. The CDR3 consists of 15 residues. The CDR3 sequence is CATSREGQSQETQYF. The DNA of the CDR3 is TGTGCCACCAGCAGAGAAGGCCAGTCCCAAGAGACCCAGTACTTC.

J is TRBJ2-3 and V is TRBV7-9; tentatively, D is TRBD2 (6 bases). The CDR3 loop spans 15 amino acids. Between the trimmed V and J ends, which lost 3 bases and 3 bases, there was a span of 13 bases. Germline V CDR1 and CDR2: SEHNR, FQNEAQ (reference sequence). In DNA, the CDR3 is TGTGCCAGCAGCTTCGGCGGGATCACAACAGATACGCAGTATTTT. Translation gives CASSFGGITTDTQYF.